Following are 8 T cell receptor beta chains from one sample sequenced in a study of T cells in Graves' hyperthyroidism and ophthalmopathy. TCR beta CDR3 regions were amplified from RNA. Researchers ran a first-round RT-PCR on the TCR CDR3 using the HTBI primer set. MiXCR, run by TCRdb on the multiplex PCR reads, gives a single entry per CDR3 protein. This sample yields about 130,000 distinct CDR3 sequences, of which roughly a fifth are seen a single time; about two thirds belongs to the top ten. Sequencing was performed on blood. The receptors originated from a woman aged 50 to 65 with Graves' hyperthyroidism that later progressed to Graves' ophthalmopathy.

This clonotype showed up just a few times. The rearrangement links TRBV10-1 to TRBJ1-1; D call uncertain. CDR3 length: 13 residues. V was shortened by 0 bases and J by 1 base, with 3 bases between the two germline ends. Germline V gives CDR1 WNHNN, CDR2 SYGVQD (reference sequence). The CDR3 region has the DNA TGCGCCAGCAGTGAGTCGGGGAACACTGAAGCTTTCTTT. Translation: CASSESGNTEAFF.

This clonotype occurred many times. V and J are TRBV5-8 and TRBJ2-5; TRBD2 matches 7 bases. Germline CDR1 is SGHTS and CDR2 is YDEGEE. The CDR3 is 16 residues long. V was clipped by 4 bases and J by 4 bases; unmatched bases: 13. In nucleotides, the CDR3 is TGTGCCAGCAGCCGAGCAGGGCTAGCGGCAGGAGAGACCCAGTACTTC. Translating it yields CASSRAGLAAGETQYF.

The chain combines TRBV19 with TRBJ1-2, with TRBD1 matching over 11 bases. This CDR3 region has 14 residues. Germline loops: CDR1 LNHDA, CDR2 SQIVND (reference sequence). With 3 bases clipped from V and 5 bases from J, the junction kept 2 bases outside the gene matches. The CDR3 DNA is TGTGCCAGTAGTATGGGACAGGGGGATTATGGCTACACCTTC. Its translation is CASSMGQGDYGYTF.

This chain joins TRBV27 and TRBJ1-1, with D hard to call. CDR1 and CDR2 (germline): MNHEY, SMNVEV (reference sequence). The CDR3 has 14 residues. V lost 6 bases and J lost 5, with 16 bases in between. DNA for the CDR3: TGTGCCAGCAGACATCCAGGAGATGGGACTGAAGCTTTCTTT. This encodes CASRHPGDGTEAFF.

This clonotype was found a few times. The gene calls are TRBV20-1 and TRBJ2-7; 7 nucleotides align to TRBD2. V was clipped by 7 bases and J by 0 bases; unmatched bases: 6. The CDR3 runs to 13 residues. Germline-derived CDR1 and CDR2 are DFQATT and SNEGSKA (reference sequence). As DNA, the CDR3 is TGCAGTGGGGAGGGGAGGAGCTCCTACGAGCAGTACTTC. Protein product: CSGEGRSSYEQYF.

V and J are TRBV5-8 and TRBJ1-2; 10 nucleotides line up with TRBD1. The CDR3 loop spans 16 amino acids. The V gene's germline CDR1 is SGHTS and CDR2 YDEGEE. V shed 0 bases, J shed 4 bases, and the junction held 6 bases outside the gene matches. The CDR3 region has the DNA TGTGCCAGCAGCTTGGGACAGGGGGCAAGTTTCTATGGCTACACCTTC. Amino acid sequence: CASSLGQGASFYGYTF.

This chain joins TRBV14 and TRBJ2-7; 11 bases match TRBD2. V was clipped by 1 base and J by 4 bases; unmatched bases: 3. The germline V gene encodes CDR1 SGHDN and CDR2 FVKESK. CDR3 size: 15 residues. For the CDR3, the DNA is TGTGCCAGCAGCCAAGGACTAGCGGGATTTTACGAGCAGTACTTC. Its translation is CASSQGLAGFYEQYF. Full variable domain (outside the CDR3, taken from reference TRBV14 and TRBJ2-7): EAGVTQFPSHSVIEKGQTVTLRCDPISGHDNLYWYRRVMGKEIKFLLHFVKESKQDESGMPNNRFLAERTGGTYSTLKVQPAELEDSGVYFCASSQGLAGFYEQYFGPGTRLTVT.

The chain couples TRBV20-1 to TRBJ1-5; tentative D call: TRBD1 (5 bases). Trimming stripped 3 bases from V and 1 base from J, with 10 bases between. This CDR3 is 14 amino acids long. Germline lookup yields CDR1 DFQATT and CDR2 SNEGSKA (reference sequence). The CDR3 reads CSASGRGSNQPQHF. The CDR3 DNA is TGCAGTGCTAGTGGGCGGGGCAGCAATCAGCCCCAGCATTTT.